Listed here is a single T cell receptor beta chain. What it binds is unknown. Time point described: persistent/refractory GD, antithyroid drugs over 5 years with positive TRAb. Scientists built the TCR library using RNA that was extracted from PBMCs. The patients were enrolled through endocrinology in Xi'an, China. The data were taken from a study of regulatory T cells in long-lasting Graves disease. Notes on the study in general: Among the persistent patients, 2,500 to 3,000 public clonotypes were shared, more than the 850 to 1,000 shared among new patients. Study was limited to peripheral blood, excluding thyroid tissue. Gene preferences differed: TRBV28, TRBJ1-2, TRBJ2-5 in persistent cases.

Relying on iRepertoire HTBI primers and Arm-PCR of CDR3 regions, the team built TCR beta libraries. One entry per CDR3 protein results from TCRdb running MiXCR on the multiplex PCR reads. The table has 300,000 or so distinct CDR3 sequences, roughly a fifth seen once. The V end lost 4 bases, the J end lost 3 bases, and 15 bases lay between the germline ends. The CDR3 runs 15 residues. From germline, CDR1 is SGDLS and CDR2 YYNGEE. The rearrangement uses TRBV9 and TRBJ2-3; maybe TRBD1 (6 bases). This TCR was sampled from a female donor with Graves disease. This specimen was peripheral blood mononuclear cells (PBMCs), taken when the disease was refractory, from a patient treated with antithyroid drugs. Here the CDR3 reads CASSPQGKYTDTQYF. The DNA for the CDR3 is TGTGCCAGCAGCCCGCAGGGGAAGTATACAGATACGCAGTATTTT.